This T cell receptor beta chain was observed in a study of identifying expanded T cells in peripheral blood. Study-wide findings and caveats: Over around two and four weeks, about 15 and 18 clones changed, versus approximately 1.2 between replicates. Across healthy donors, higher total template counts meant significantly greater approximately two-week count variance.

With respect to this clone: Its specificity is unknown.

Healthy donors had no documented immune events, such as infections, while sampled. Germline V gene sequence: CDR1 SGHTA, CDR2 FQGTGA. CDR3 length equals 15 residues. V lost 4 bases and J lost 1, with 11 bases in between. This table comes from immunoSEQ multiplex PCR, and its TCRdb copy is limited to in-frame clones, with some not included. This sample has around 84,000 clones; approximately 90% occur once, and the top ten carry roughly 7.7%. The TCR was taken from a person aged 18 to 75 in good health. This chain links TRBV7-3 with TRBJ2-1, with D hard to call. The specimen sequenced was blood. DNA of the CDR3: TGTGCCAGCAGCTCACGGAGTGGTTCCTACAATGAGCAGTTCTTC. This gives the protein CASSSRSGSYNEQFF. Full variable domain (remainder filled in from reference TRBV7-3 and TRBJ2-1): GAGVSQTPSNKVTEKGKYVELRCDPISGHTALYWYRQSLGQGPEFLIYFQGTGAADDSGLPNDRFFAVRPEGSVSTLKIQRTERGDSAVYLCASSSRSGSYNEQFFGPGTRLTVL.